This T cell receptor (beta chain) was captured in a study of graft-versus-host responses after intestinal transplantation. Details on this clone: The antigen is unknown.

Study observations and caveats: GvH clone levels peaked in circulation, and this peak was associated with early post-transplant HvG declines. There were GvH clones found in recipient marrow, and some of them appeared first in ileum or blood.

Trimming took 4 bases from V and 8 from J; bases not matched to a gene: 12. Germline V gene data show CDR1 as SGHVS and CDR2 as FNYEAQ. The CDR3 has 17 residues. TCRdb's table, derived via immunoSEQ multiplex PCR, lists solely in-frame clones and lacks some. The sample gives about 92,000 clones, roughly 80% of which show up once; about a sixth is in the top ten. The specimen was unstimulated CD8+ T cells sorted from spleen or lymph node cells, collected before intestinal transplant. The V call is TRBV7-6, the J call TRBJ2-4; 12 bases map to TRBD1. The receptor was derived from a human donor who received an intestinal transplant. The CDR3 spells CASSSRGTGGFRDIQYF. DNA of the CDR3: TGTGCCAGCAGCTCAAGGGGGACAGGGGGCTTTCGGGACATTCAGTACTTC.